The subject of this entry is one TCR beta chain. The data belong to a study of human thymus T cells. It was from resections taken during corrective heart surgery that the thymus tissue came. The CDR3 loop spans 11 amino acids. Germline V CDR1 and CDR2: DFQATT, SNEGSKA (reference sequence). Between the trimmed V and J ends, which lost 2 bases and 3 bases, there was a span of 2 bases. Generated by immunoSEQ multiplex PCR, the TCRdb table keeps only in-frame clones and is missing some. The repertoire holds roughly 120,000 clones, with about 94% as singletons. The chain joins TRBV20-1 to TRBJ2-1, with unresolved D. This clonotype originated in a boy in the first two years of life with a congenital heart defect but otherwise immunologically healthy. The sequenced sample was thymus tissue. Here the CDR3 DNA reads TGCAGTGCTAGACACTACAATGAGCAGTTCTTC. Its translation is CSARHYNEQFF.